A selection of T cell receptor beta chains follows, all from one sample in a study of blood T cell repertoires in COVID-19. Sequencing used immunoSEQ multiplex PCR; TCRdb keeps in-frame clones, though not all of them. This sample has 120,000 or so clones; more than 60% occur once, and the top ten carry about 6.8%. Input material: peripheral blood. All receptors derive from a man in his 70s with acute or convalescent COVID-19. CDR3s include the opening cysteine and the closing phenylalanine or tryptophan. A D gene is named only where the DNA matches it firmly. Not all rows give a size; the values are once, few, many and, for expanded clones, a class.

D | length | J | size | V | DNA | CDR3
TRBD2 | 15 | TRBJ2-3 | NA | TRBV30 | TGTGCCTGGAGTAGGGGACTAGCGGGAGCAGATACGCAGTATTTT | CAWSRGLAGADTQYF
TRBD2 | 13 | TRBJ2-7 | NA | TRBV28 | TGTGCCAGCAGTTTACTAGCGGCCTACGAGCAGTACTTC | CASSLLAAYEQYF
NA | 13 | TRBJ2-5 | NA | TRBV29-1 | TGCAGCGTACAGGGATCGACTGCAGAGACCCAGTACTTC | CSVQGSTAETQYF
NA | 13 | TRBJ2-5 | NA | TRBV6-5 | TGTGCCAGCAGCTTAACAGGGTTGGAGACCCAGTACTTC | CASSLTGLETQYF
TRBD1 | 14 | TRBJ1-2 | NA | TRBV5-4 | TGTGCCAGCAGTGGACAGGGACTCCCCTATGGCTACACCTTC | CASSGQGLPYGYTF
NA | 19 | TRBJ2-1 | NA | TRBV19 | TGTGCCAGTACTAACAGGGATATTTTCGAGGGCCCCCCCTACAATGAGCAGTTCTTC | CASTNRDIFEGPPYNEQFF
NA | 17 | TRBJ1-1 | NA | TRBV14 | TGTGCCAGCAGCCAAGATCGCTTAGGACTCATTAACACTGAAGCTTTCTTT | CASSQDRLGLINTEAFF
NA | 15 | TRBJ2-3 | few | TRBV18 | TGTGCCAGCTCACCGATCCCGGGAGCGGTAGATACGCAGTATTTT | CASSPIPGAVDTQYF
NA | 16 | TRBJ2-6 | NA | TRBV7-3 | TGTGCCAGCAGCTTATCCTCTAGCTCTGGGGCCAACGTCCTGACTTTC | CASSLSSSSGANVLTF
TRBD1 | 18 | TRBJ1-6 | NA | TRBV9 | TGTGCCAGCAGCGCAGGGACAGGGGGCTCAGTGAATAATTCACCCCTCCACTTT | CASSAGTGGSVNNSPLHF
NA | 15 | TRBJ1-5 | NA | TRBV6-5 | TGTGCCACCCAATTAAACGGGCAGGGCGGTCAGCCCCAGCATTTT | CATQLNGQGGQPQHF
TRBD2 | 15 | TRBJ2-1 | NA | TRBV25-1 | TGTGCCAGCCAGGTTGGCGGGGGATCCCACAATGAGCAGTTCTTC | CASQVGGGSHNEQFF
TRBD2 | 16 | TRBJ2-3 | few | TRBV6-2/TRBV6-3 | TGTGCCAGCAGTTACAGGCGGGGGGTGAGCACAGATACGCAGTATTTT | CASSYRRGVSTDTQYF
NA | 14 | TRBJ2-7 | NA | TRBV9 | TGTGCCAGCAGCGTAGATTCCCACTCCTACGAGCAGTACTTC | CASSVDSHSYEQYF
TRBD1 | 12 | TRBJ2-7 | NA | TRBV12-3/TRBV12-4 | TGTGCCAGCAGTACAGGGGACTACGAGCAGTACTTC | CASSTGDYEQYF
TRBD2 | 15 | TRBJ2-1 | NA | TRBV9 | TGTGCCAGCAGCGAAAGGGAGGGGCAATACAATGAGCAGTTCTTC | CASSEREGQYNEQFF
TRBD1 | 14 | TRBJ2-7 | NA | TRBV28 | TGTGCCACCAAAGAACAGGGGGCCCCCTACGAGCAGTACTTC | CATKEQGAPYEQYF
TRBD2 | 16 | TRBJ2-3 | NA | TRBV6-2/TRBV6-3 | TGTGCCAGCAGTTACTCCTCGGCGGGGGGGCCAGATACGCAGTATTTT | CASSYSSAGGPDTQYF
NA | 15 | TRBJ1-1 | NA | TRBV7-9 | TGTGCCAGCAGCTTGAGGGGGACGGTTAACACTGAAGCTTTCTTT | CASSLRGTVNTEAFF
NA | 14 | TRBJ1-2 | once | TRBV19 | TGTGCCAGTAGCAGGACTTCGGCGGACTATGGCTACACCTTC | CASSRTSADYGYTF
NA | 14 | TRBJ2-1 | NA | TRBV19 | TGTGCCAGTAGTCGAGCTACCTCCTACAATGAGCAGTTCTTC | CASSRATSYNEQFF
NA | 16 | TRBJ1-4 | once | TRBV27 | TGTGCCAGCAGTGACAGAGCCCTTGCAACTAATGAAAAACTGTTTTTT | CASSDRALATNEKLFF
NA | 14 | TRBJ1-5 | NA | TRBV19 | TGTGCCATTGGGGGGACCCAGAGCAATCAGCCCCAGCATTTT | CAIGGTQSNQPQHF
TRBD2 | 18 | TRBJ2-1 | NA | TRBV3-1/TRBV3-2 | TGTGCCAGCAGCCAAGGGGTGGTCCGGGACTATATTTACAATGAGCAGTTCTTC | CASSQGVVRDYIYNEQFF
TRBD2 | 17 | TRBJ2-3 | NA | TRBV7-8 | TGTGCCAGCAGCTCGGCGGGACTAGCGGGGGTTATCCATACGCAGTATTTT | CASSSAGLAGVIHTQYF
TRBD2 | 15 | TRBJ2-1 | NA | TRBV5-1 | TGCGCCAGCAGCTTGGGGGCGGGAGGGCAGAATGAGCAGTTCTTC | CASSLGAGGQNEQFF
NA | 14 | TRBJ2-7 | NA | TRBV5-6 | TGTGCCAGCAGCTTGGGGGCCAGGGGCTACGAGCAGTACTTC | CASSLGARGYEQYF
NA | 11 | TRBJ1-1 | NA | TRBV24-1 | TGTGCCACCACCAGGGGTGCTGAAGCTTTCTTT | CATTRGAEAFF
TRBD1 | 15 | TRBJ2-3 | NA | TRBV2 | TGTGCCAGCTCCATCCGGGACAGGGGCACAGATACGCAGTATTTT | CASSIRDRGTDTQYF
NA | 12 | TRBJ1-1 | NA | TRBV27 | TGTGCCAGCAGCGGTAGGGGACTTGAAGCTTTCTTT | CASSGRGLEAFF
TRBD2 | 15 | TRBJ2-5 | NA | TRBV3-1/TRBV3-2 | TGTGCCAGCAGCCAGTATGCTAGCGGGGGAGAGACCCAGTACTTC | CASSQYASGGETQYF
TRBD2 | 17 | TRBJ2-1 | NA | TRBV5-1 | TGCGCCAGCAGCTTGGGAACTAGCGGGCTGCCCTACAATGAGCAGTTCTTC | CASSLGTSGLPYNEQFF
TRBD1 | 15 | TRBJ1-4 | NA | TRBV10-3 | TGTGCCATCAGTGGGGGGACAGGGGGCCCTGAAAAACTGTTTTTT | CAISGGTGGPEKLFF
NA | 15 | TRBJ1-3 | NA | TRBV6-5 | TGTGCCAGCAGTTACTCGCTGGCGGCTGGAAACACCATATATTTT | CASSYSLAAGNTIYF
NA | 12 | TRBJ1-5 | NA | TRBV7-9 | TGTGCCAGCAGCTTATACAATCAGCCCCAGCATTTT | CASSLYNQPQHF
TRBD1 | 16 | TRBJ1-6 | NA | TRBV18 | TGTGCCAGCTCACCCCGGGACAGGGAGGATAATTCACCCCTCCACTTT | CASSPRDREDNSPLHF
NA | 15 | TRBJ2-2 | NA | TRBV11-2 | TGTGCCAGCAGCTTAGAACTTCGATGGACCGGGGAGCTGTTTTTT | CASSLELRWTGELFF
NA | 13 | TRBJ2-7 | NA | TRBV28 | TGTGCCAGCAGTTCCCCGGGTTACACGGAGCAGTACTTC | CASSSPGYTEQYF
NA | 14 | TRBJ2-7 | NA | TRBV6-5 | TGTGCCAGCACCCTAGGGGGATCCACCTACGAGCAGTACTTC | CASTLGGSTYEQYF
NA | 12 | TRBJ2-7 | NA | TRBV13 | TGTGCCAGCAGCTTACGGGGCTACGAGCAGTACTTC | CASSLRGYEQYF